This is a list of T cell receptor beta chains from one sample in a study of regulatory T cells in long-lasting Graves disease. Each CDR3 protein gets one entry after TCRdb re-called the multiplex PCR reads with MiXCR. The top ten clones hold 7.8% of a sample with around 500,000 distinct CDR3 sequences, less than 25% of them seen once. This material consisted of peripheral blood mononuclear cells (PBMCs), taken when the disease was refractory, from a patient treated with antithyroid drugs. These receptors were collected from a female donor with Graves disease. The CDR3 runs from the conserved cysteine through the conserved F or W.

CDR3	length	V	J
CAFTTVYEQYF	11	TRBV30	TRBJ2-7
CSARGPEDTIADQPQHF	17	TRBV20-1	TRBJ1-5
CASRRDRGLRTEAFF	15	TRBV3-1	TRBJ1-1
CASSSGRASTDTQYF	15	TRBV2	TRBJ2-3
CASILTVTDTQYF	13	TRBV2	TRBJ2-3
CSANPGTSGRAGGVKTQYF	19	TRBV20-1	TRBJ2-5
CASSLMGFYGYTF	13	TRBV7-2	TRBJ1-2
CASSGAGRAYEQYF	14	TRBV12-3/TRBV12-4	TRBJ2-7
CASSLGSAGYSNQPQHF	17	TRBV28	TRBJ1-5
CASSPGQGLVEQYF	14	TRBV5-1	TRBJ2-7
CASRRLNYNEQFF	13	TRBV28	TRBJ2-1
CSAREVYAQETQYF	14	TRBV20-1	TRBJ2-5
CASARAAQETQYF	13	TRBV7-2	TRBJ2-5
CASTQPMTADTEAFF	15	TRBV12-3/TRBV12-4	TRBJ1-1
CASSYSKGAVQPQHF	15	TRBV6-5	TRBJ1-5
CASSEAHRGADTQYF	15	TRBV2	TRBJ2-3
CASSRTWSSYEQYF	14	TRBV27	TRBJ2-7
CASSLGWVQETQYF	14	TRBV11-2	TRBJ2-5
CASSTYPSGGLGNQPQHF	18	TRBV6-1	TRBJ1-5
CASSDMAQPQHF	12	TRBV2	TRBJ1-5
CASSLPGQPYGYTF	14	TRBV27	TRBJ1-2
CASSQGTGRGNTIYF	15	TRBV3-1	TRBJ1-3
CASSRLAGRGEQYF	14	TRBV6-2/TRBV6-3	TRBJ2-7
CATSDDRVAQPQHF	14	TRBV24-1	TRBJ1-5
CASSQAVSSYEQYF	14	TRBV19	TRBJ2-7
CASSPGTKAFF	11	TRBV12-3/TRBV12-4	TRBJ1-1
CASSLTSGGTYEQYF	15	TRBV7-3	TRBJ2-7